Listed here is a single T cell receptor beta chain. The data belong to a study of blood T cells in healthy people across ages. Primers used in a second PCR of about 7 to 11 cycles were a sample-barcoded 5' primer and a J-beta primer mix. From the 5' RACE reads, TCRdb called clonotypes with MiXCR, one entry per CDR3 protein. The profile shows more than 800,000 distinct CDR3 sequences, 25% to 30% of them singletons. V was trimmed by 1 base and J by 0 bases, leaving 9 bases between them. Germline V CDR1 and CDR2: SGHDN, FVKESK. The CDR3 contains 15 residues. The chain combines TRBV14 with TRBJ1-1, with D maybe TRBD1 (5 bases). The receptor was derived from a woman over 75 in good health. The specimen was blood. The chain's CDR3 is CASSQGQLVNTEAFF. In DNA, the CDR3 is TGTGCCAGCAGCCAAGGACAGTTGGTGAACACTGAAGCTTTCTTT.